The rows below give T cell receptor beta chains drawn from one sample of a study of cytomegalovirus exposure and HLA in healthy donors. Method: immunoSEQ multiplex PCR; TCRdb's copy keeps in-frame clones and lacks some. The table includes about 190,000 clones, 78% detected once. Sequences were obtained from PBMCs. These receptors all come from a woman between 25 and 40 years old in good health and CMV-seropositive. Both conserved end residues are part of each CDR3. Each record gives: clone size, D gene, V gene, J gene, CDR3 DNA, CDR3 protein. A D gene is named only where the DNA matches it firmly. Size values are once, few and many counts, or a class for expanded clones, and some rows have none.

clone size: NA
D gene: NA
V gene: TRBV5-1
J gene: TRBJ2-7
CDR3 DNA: TGCGCCAGCAGCTCGGAGGGGTACGAGCAGTACTTC
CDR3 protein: CASSSEGYEQYF

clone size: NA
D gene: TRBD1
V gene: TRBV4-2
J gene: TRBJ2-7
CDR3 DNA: TGTGCCAGCAGCCAAGTTGGGACAGGACCCTACGAGCAGTACTTC
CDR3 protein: CASSQVGTGPYEQYF

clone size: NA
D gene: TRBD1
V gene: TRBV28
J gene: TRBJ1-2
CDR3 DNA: TGTGCCAGCAGTCGTGGACAGGAGGTTAACTATGGCTACACCTTC
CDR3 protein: CASSRGQEVNYGYTF

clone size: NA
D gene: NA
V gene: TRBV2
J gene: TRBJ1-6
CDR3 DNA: TGTGCCAGCAGTGTGGAGGGGAATAATTCACCCCTCCACTTT
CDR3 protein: CASSVEGNNSPLHF

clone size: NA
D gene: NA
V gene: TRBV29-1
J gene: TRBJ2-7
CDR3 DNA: TGCAGCGCTGCACGGGACTCTGGCTACGAGCAGTACTTC
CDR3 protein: CSAARDSGYEQYF

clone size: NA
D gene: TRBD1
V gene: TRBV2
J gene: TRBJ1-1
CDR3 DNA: TGTGCCAGCAGTGAACGGGACAGGGTAGCCAACACTGAAGCTTTCTTT
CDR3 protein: CASSERDRVANTEAFF

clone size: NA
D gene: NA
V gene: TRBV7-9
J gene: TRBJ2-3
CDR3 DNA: TGTTCCAGCAGCTCCCGTCCAGATACGCAGTATTTT
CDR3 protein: CSSSSRPDTQYF

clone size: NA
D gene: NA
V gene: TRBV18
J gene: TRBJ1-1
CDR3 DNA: TGTGCCAGCTCACCGCTAAGGGGTGAAGCTTTCTTT
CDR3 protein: CASSPLRGEAFF

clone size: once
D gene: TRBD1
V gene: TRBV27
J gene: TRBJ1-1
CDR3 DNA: TGTGCCAGCAGTTTCTCAGGGGGAACTGAAGCTTTCTTT
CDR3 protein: CASSFSGGTEAFF

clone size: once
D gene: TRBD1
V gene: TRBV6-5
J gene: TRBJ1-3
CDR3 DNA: TGTGCCAGCAGCCGAAGACAGGGGGCAGGAAACACCATATATTTT
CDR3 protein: CASSRRQGAGNTIYF

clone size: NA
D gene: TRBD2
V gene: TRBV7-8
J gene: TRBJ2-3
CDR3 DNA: TGTGCCAGCAGCGTTAATTTAGCGGGTGTTTATCGTACGCAGTATTTT
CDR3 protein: CASSVNLAGVYRTQYF

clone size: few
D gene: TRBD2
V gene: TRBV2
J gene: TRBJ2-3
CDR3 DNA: TGTGCCACGCAGGGAGGACTAGCGATTGGCACGCAGTATTTT
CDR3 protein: CATQGGLAIGTQYF

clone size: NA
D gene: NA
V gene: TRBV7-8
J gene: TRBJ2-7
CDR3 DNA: TGTGCCAGCACTGAAAAGCGGGTGCCCAGCTACGAGCAGTACTTC
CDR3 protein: CASTEKRVPSYEQYF

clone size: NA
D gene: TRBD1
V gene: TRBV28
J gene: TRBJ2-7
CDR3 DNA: TGTGCCAGCAGTCAGGACAGGGGGCAACCCGAGCAGTACTTC
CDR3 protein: CASSQDRGQPEQYF

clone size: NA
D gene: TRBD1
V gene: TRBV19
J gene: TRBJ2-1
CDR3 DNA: TGTGCCACCAATGCGAGGGGGCTAAACAATGAGCAGTTCTTC
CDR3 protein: CATNARGLNNEQFF

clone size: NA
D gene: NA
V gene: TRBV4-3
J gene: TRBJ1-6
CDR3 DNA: TGCGCCAGCAGCCATGCCGATCCTAGGCTTTCACCCCTCCACTTT
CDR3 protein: CASSHADPRLSPLHF

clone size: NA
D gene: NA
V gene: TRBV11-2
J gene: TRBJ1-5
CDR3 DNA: TGTGCCAGCAGTCAGGGAAGAGATCAGCCCCAGCATTTT
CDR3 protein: CASSQGRDQPQHF

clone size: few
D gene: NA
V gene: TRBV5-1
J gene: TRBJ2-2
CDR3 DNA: TGCGCCAGTCTAGACGGTGGGGAGCTGTTTTTT
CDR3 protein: CASLDGGELFF

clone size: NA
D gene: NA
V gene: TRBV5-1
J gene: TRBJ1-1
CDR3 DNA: TGCGCCAGCAGCCGTTGGTACACAGGGAACGATGAAGCTTTCTTT
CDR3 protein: CASSRWYTGNDEAFF

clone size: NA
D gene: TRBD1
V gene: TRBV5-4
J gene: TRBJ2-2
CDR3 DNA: TGTGCCAGCAGCGGGGGACAGGTCGGAACCGGGGAGCTGTTTTTT
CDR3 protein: CASSGGQVGTGELFF

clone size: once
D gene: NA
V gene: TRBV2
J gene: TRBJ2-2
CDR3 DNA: TGTGCCAGCAGTGAATGGGCAGAAACCGGGGAGCTGTTTTTT
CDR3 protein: CASSEWAETGELFF

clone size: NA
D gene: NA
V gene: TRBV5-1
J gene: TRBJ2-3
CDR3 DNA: TGCGCCAGCAGCGTCGCGAACACAGATACGCAGTATTTT
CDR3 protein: CASSVANTDTQYF

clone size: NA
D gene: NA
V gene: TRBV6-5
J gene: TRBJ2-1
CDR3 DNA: TGTGCCAGCACCACGACCAGCGGAGTGCAGTTCTTC
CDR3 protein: CASTTTSGVQFF

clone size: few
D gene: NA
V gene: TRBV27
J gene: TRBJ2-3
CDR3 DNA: TGTGCCAGCAGCCCCGGGAGTCCGGATACGCAGTATTTT
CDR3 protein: CASSPGSPDTQYF

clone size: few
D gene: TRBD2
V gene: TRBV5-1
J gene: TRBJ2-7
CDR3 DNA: TGCGCCAGCAGCTTAATAACCGCCGGGACTAGCGGGTATTACTACGAGCAGTACTTC
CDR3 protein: CASSLITAGTSGYYYEQYF

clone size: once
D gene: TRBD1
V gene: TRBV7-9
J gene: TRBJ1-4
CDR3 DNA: TGTGCCAGCAGCCGAGGACAGGGAAATGAAAAACTGTTTTTT
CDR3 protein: CASSRGQGNEKLFF

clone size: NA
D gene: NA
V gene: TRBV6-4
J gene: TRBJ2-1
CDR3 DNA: TGTGCCAGCAGTGTTCGTAGCTCCTACAATGAGCAGTTCTTC
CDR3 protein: CASSVRSSYNEQFF

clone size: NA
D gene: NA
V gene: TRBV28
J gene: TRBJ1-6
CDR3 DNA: TGTGCCAGCAGTTTCCAGGGTTGGAATTCACCCCTCCACTTT
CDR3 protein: CASSFQGWNSPLHF

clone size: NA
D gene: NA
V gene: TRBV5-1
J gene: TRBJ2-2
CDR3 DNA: TGCGCCAGCAGCTCCGGGACACGACTCAACACCGGGGAGCTGTTTTTT
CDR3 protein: CASSSGTRLNTGELFF

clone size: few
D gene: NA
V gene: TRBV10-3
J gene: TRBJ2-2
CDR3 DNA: TGTGCCATCAGTGAGTCCTCAAGAGGGAACACCGGGGAGCTGTTTTTT
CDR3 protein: CAISESSRGNTGELFF

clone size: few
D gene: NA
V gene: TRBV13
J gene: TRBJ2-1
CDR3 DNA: TGTGCCAGCAGCTTAGATAGCGGAGCATACAATGAGCAGTTCTTC
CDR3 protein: CASSLDSGAYNEQFF

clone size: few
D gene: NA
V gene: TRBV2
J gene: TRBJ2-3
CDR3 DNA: TGTGCCAGCAGGGACGGGGTGGGCACAGATACGCAGTATTTT
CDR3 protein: CASRDGVGTDTQYF

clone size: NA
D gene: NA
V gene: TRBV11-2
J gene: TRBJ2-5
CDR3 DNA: TGTGCCAGCAGCTTAGTGCCCAACAGGGATGAGACCCAGTACTTC
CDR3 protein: CASSLVPNRDETQYF

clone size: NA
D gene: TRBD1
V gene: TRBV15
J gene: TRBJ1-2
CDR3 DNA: TGTGCCACCAGCAGGGATCTAGGGACAGGGGTTTCTGAGGGCTACACCTTC
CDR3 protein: CATSRDLGTGVSEGYTF

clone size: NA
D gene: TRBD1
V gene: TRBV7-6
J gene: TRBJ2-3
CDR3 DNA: TGTGCCAGCAGCCCCGATTCGGACAGGCGGAAAGATACGCAGTATTTT
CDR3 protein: CASSPDSDRRKDTQYF

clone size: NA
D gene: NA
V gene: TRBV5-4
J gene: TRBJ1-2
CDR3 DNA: TGTGCCAGCACCCCCGTCCCCAACGGACTTGGTGGCTACACCTTC
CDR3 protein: CASTPVPNGLGGYTF

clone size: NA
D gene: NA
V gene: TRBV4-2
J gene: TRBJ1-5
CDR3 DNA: TGTGCCAGCAGCCAAGGGCGGGGAAGCAATCAGCCCCAGCATTTT
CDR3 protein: CASSQGRGSNQPQHF

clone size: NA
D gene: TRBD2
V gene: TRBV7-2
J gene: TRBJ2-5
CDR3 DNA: TGTGCCAGCTCCACCCTAGCGGGACAAGAGACCCAGTACTTC
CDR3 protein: CASSTLAGQETQYF

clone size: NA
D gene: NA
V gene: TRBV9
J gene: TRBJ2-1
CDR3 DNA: TGTGCCAGCAGCGTCCGGACTGTATGGAACAATGAGCAGTTCTTC
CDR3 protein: CASSVRTVWNNEQFF

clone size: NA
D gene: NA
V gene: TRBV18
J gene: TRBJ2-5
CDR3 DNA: TGTGCCAGCTCACCACCGTCTTCGGGAGAGACCCAGTACTTC
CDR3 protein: CASSPPSSGETQYF

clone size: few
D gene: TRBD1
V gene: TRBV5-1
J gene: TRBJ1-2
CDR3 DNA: TGCGCCAGCAGCTGGACAGGGACCTCCCCTAACTATGGCTACACCTTC
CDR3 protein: CASSWTGTSPNYGYTF

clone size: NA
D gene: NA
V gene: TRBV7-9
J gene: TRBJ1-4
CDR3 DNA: TGTGCCAGCAGCTTAGCGATCAGTACTAATGAAAAACTGTTTTTT
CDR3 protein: CASSLAISTNEKLFF

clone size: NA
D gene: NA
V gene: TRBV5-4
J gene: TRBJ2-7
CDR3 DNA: TGTGCCAGCAGCTTGGGTACCACAGGTTACGAGCAGTACTTC
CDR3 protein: CASSLGTTGYEQYF

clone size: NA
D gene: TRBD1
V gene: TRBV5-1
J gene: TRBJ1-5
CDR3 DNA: TGCGCCTGCAGGGGACAGATTAGCAATCAGCCCCAGCATTTT
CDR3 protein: CACRGQISNQPQHF

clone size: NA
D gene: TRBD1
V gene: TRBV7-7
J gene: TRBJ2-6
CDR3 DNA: TGTGCTAGCAGCCCAGGGGGTACTGGGGCCAACGTCCTGACTTTC
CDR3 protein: CASSPGGTGANVLTF

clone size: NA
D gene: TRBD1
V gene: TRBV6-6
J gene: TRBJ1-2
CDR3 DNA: TGTGCCAGCAGTCCGGGACAGGGGGCACCCTATGGCTACACCTTC
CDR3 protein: CASSPGQGAPYGYTF

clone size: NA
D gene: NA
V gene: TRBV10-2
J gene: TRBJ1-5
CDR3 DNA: TGCGCCAGCAGTGACCCGACAGCGAGCAATCAGCCCCAGCATTTT
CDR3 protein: CASSDPTASNQPQHF

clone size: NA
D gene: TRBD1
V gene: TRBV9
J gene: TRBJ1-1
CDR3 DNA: TGTGCCAGCAGCTTAGAGACAGGGCCTATAATAGAAGCTTTCTTT
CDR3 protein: CASSLETGPIIEAFF

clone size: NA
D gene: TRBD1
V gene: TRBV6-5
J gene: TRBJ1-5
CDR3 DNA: TGTGCCAGCAGTTACGCGGCAGGGGGCTTAAATCAGCCCCAGCATTTT
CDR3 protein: CASSYAAGGLNQPQHF

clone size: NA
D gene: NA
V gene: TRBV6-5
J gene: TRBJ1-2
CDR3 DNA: TGTGCCAGCAGTTACGGACTCCTCTTCTACGGCTACACCTTC
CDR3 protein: CASSYGLLFYGYTF

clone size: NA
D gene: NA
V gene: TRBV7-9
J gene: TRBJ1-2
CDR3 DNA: TGTTCCAGCAGCTTACCCAGGAAGGGCTACACCTTC
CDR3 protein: CSSSLPRKGYTF

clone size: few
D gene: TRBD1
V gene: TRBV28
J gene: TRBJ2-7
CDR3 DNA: TGTGCCAGCAGATATCCGGGACAGGGATCCTACGAGCAGTACTTC
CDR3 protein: CASRYPGQGSYEQYF

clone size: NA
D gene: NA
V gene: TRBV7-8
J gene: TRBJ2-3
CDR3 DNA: TGTGCCAGCAGCGACTTCCAGGGTAGGAATACGCAGTATTTT
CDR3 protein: CASSDFQGRNTQYF

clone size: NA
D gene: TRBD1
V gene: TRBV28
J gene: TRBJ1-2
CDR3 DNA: TGTGCCTCGTGGGACAGGTCCGGCTACACCTTC
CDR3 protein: CASWDRSGYTF

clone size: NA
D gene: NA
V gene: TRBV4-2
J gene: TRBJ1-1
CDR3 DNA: TGTGCCAGCAGTCCGGCGGCCAAAGGCTACACTGAAGCTTTCTTT
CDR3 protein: CASSPAAKGYTEAFF

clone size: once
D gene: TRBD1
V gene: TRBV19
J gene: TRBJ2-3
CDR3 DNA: TGTGCCAGTTCGGACAGGGGGCATCGAGATACGCAGTATTTT
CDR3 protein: CASSDRGHRDTQYF